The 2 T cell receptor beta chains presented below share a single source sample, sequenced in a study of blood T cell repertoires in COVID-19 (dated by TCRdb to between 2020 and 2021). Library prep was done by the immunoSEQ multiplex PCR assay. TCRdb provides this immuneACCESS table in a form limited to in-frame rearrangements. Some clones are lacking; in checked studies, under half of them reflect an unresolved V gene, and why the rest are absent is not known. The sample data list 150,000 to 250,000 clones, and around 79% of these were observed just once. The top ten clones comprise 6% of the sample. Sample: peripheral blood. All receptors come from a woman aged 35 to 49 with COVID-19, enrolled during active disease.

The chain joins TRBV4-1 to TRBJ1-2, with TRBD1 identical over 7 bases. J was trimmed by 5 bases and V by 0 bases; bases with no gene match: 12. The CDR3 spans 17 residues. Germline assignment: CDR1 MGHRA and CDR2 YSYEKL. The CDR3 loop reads CASSQEEIGGGWYGYTF. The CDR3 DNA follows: TGCGCCAGCAGCCAAGAAGAGATCGGAGGGGGCTGGTATGGCTACACCTTC.

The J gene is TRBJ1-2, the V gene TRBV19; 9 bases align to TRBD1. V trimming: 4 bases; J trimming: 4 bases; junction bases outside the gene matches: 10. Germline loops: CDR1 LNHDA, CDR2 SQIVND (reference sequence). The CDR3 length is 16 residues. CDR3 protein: CASSTALGTGSYGYTF. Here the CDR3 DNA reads TGTGCCAGTAGTACGGCCCTTGGGACAGGGTCCTATGGCTACACCTTC.